This is a list of T cell receptor beta chains from one sample in a study of blood T cell repertoires in COVID-19. Method: immunoSEQ multiplex PCR; TCRdb's copy keeps in-frame clones and lacks some. The table lists about 74,000 clones, roughly 90% of them singletons. Sequencing was performed on peripheral blood. These receptors were taken from a man in his 70s with active or convalescent COVID-19. The CDR3 runs from the conserved cysteine through the conserved F or W. A D gene is named only where the DNA matches it firmly. Expanded clones are given a class, and other clones once, few, many or no size at all.

J: TRBJ1-1
V: TRBV6-5
size: NA
D: NA
length: 13
DNA: TGTGCCAGCAGCGAGCCGTCAGGGGCGTTGGCTTTCTTT
CDR3: CASSEPSGALAFF

J: TRBJ2-7
V: TRBV19
size: NA
D: NA
length: 15
DNA: TGTGCCAGTAGTATGGGAGGGGGTGTTATGTACGAGCAGTACTTC
CDR3: CASSMGGGVMYEQYF

J: TRBJ2-3
V: TRBV19
size: NA
D: TRBD2
length: 15
DNA: TGTGCCAGTAGTATAGCTGCGGGGGTCACAGATACGCAGTATTTT
CDR3: CASSIAAGVTDTQYF

J: TRBJ2-1
V: TRBV11-2
size: NA
D: TRBD1
length: 13
DNA: TGTGCCAGCAGCTCGGGACAGCCAAATGAGCAGTTCTTC
CDR3: CASSSGQPNEQFF

J: TRBJ1-1
V: TRBV28
size: NA
D: NA
length: 14
DNA: TGTGCCAGCAGTTTAGTTCTAGCAAACACTGAAGCTTTCTTT
CDR3: CASSLVLANTEAFF

J: TRBJ2-7
V: TRBV13
size: NA
D: NA
length: 13
DNA: TGTGCCAGCAGCGCCAGACTAGACGGCGAGCAGTACTTC
CDR3: CASSARLDGEQYF

J: TRBJ2-1
V: TRBV27
size: NA
D: TRBD2
length: 15
DNA: TGTGCCAGCAGTGTACTAGCGGCGGCTCCTAATGAGCAGTTCTTC
CDR3: CASSVLAAAPNEQFF

J: TRBJ1-6
V: TRBV27
size: NA
D: TRBD1
length: 14
DNA: TGTGCCAGCAGTTTGGGGACAGATAATTCACCCCTCCACTTT
CDR3: CASSLGTDNSPLHF

J: TRBJ2-7
V: TRBV30
size: once
D: NA
length: 13
DNA: TGTGCCTGGAGCCGAACCCTACTGGACGAGCAGTACTTC
CDR3: CAWSRTLLDEQYF

J: TRBJ2-5
V: TRBV30
size: once
D: TRBD2
length: 15
DNA: TGTGCCTGGAGTGACGGCGGGGGGCGCCGGGAGACCCAGTACTTC
CDR3: CAWSDGGGRRETQYF

J: TRBJ1-2
V: TRBV25-1
size: NA
D: NA
length: 16
DNA: TGTGCCAGCAGTGGTCCGGGACACCGAGCTAACTATGGCTACACCTTC
CDR3: CASSGPGHRANYGYTF

J: TRBJ1-6
V: TRBV6-5
size: NA
D: NA
length: 14
DNA: TGTGCCACCCAGGGGAGCTCCTATAATTCACCCCTCCACTTT
CDR3: CATQGSSYNSPLHF